This record covers a single T cell receptor beta chain. V shed 1 base and J shed 5 bases, with 5 bases lying between them. CDR1 SQVTM and CDR2 ANQGSEA come from the germline V gene. The CDR3 extends over 11 amino acids. The record originates from a study of cytomegalovirus exposure and HLA in healthy donors. PCR amplification relied on 60 Vbeta primers (plus 13 Jbeta primers). Using immunoSEQ multiplex PCR, the repertoire was profiled, and TCRdb retains in-frame clones only, with some absent. The table lists roughly 140,000 clones, around 79% of them singletons. The rearrangement joins TRBV29-1 to TRBJ2-5; D call uncertain. Material for sequencing was PBMCs. This receptor was taken from a young woman in good health and CMV-seronegative. CDR3 residues: CSVEVAETQYF. The CDR3 coding sequence is TGCAGCGTTGAAGTGGCCGAGACCCAGTACTTC.